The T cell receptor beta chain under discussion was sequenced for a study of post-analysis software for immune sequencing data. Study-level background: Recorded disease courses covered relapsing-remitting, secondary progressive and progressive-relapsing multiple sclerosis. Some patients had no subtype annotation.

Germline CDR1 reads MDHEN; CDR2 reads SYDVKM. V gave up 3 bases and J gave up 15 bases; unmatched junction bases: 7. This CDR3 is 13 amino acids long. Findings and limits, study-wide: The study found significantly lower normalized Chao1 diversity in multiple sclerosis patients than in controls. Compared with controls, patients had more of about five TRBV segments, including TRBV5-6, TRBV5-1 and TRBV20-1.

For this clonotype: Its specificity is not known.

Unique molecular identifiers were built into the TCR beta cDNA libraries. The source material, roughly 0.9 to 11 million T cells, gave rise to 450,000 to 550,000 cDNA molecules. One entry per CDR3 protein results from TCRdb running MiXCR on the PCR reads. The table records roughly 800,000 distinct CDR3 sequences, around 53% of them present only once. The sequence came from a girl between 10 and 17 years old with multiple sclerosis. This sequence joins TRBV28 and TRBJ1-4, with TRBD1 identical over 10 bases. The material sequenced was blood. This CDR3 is CASSLTDRGKVFF. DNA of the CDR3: TGTGCCAGCAGTTTGACGGACAGGGGGAAGGTGTTTTTT.